This TCR beta chain was profiled in a study of cytomegalovirus exposure and HLA in healthy donors. Study at large: In an early release, HLA-typed donors contributed 77 million or so unique TCR sequences.

Vbeta (60) and Jbeta (13) primers were used in the PCR. TCRdb's table, derived via immunoSEQ multiplex PCR, lists solely in-frame clones and lacks some. The data show about 180,000 clones, 70% to 80% seen once. Study-wide points: Associated with HLA alleles at 0.05 false discovery rate in a later analysis were some 16,000 TCR beta sequences. Across donors, most TCRs were seen rarely, yet some public ones were widespread. Highly shared sequence variants in one cluster were likely a sequencing artifact.

The sample holds one count of this clone. Antigen unknown. Trimming removed 5 bases at V and 7 bases at J, with 14 bases between. CDR3 length: 13 residues. The germline V gene has CDR1 SGHVS and CDR2 FNYEAQ. This clonotype was obtained from a woman in her thirties or forties in good health and CMV-seronegative. The V and J genes are TRBV7-6 and TRBJ1-1; possible D gene TRBD1, 5 bases. Specimen: PBMCs. Written as DNA, the CDR3 is TGTGCCAGCAGCAGATCCTTTGACAGTGAAGCTTTCTTT. Its protein is CASSRSFDSEAFF.